This TCR beta chain originates from a study of blood T cell repertoires in COVID-19 (TCRdb year 2020). Regarding the study in general: The collaborator samples originated in the United States, Italy and Spain and spanned the acute and convalescent phases of COVID-19. The dataset comprised deeply sampled blood TCRbeta repertoires from subjects exposed to, actively infected with, or recovered from COVID-19. The prospective study material was composed of cDNA or gDNA derived from T cells, B-cell-depleted T cells, or PBMCs. The samples were drawn from the first 160 participants of the ongoing ImmuneRACE study and from 1,254 subjects provided by 6 global collaborators. The repertoires were released in a freely available public database intended as a resource for research on the immune response to SARS-CoV-2. Sample metadata almost always included a de-identified subject ID, COVID-19 status, age in years and sex. Where HLA class I and class II types were available, the types were taken from metadata supplied by the sample provider, not from assay-based typing. Points the paper makes about the study in general: The amount of clinical and demographic metadata varied by source and participant and was provided uncurated.

Whole blood was collected in K2EDTA tubes by collaborating institutions according to the institutions' own protocols. For TCRbeta analysis, collaborator samples were shipped as frozen whole blood, as isolated PBMCs, or as DNA extracted from either sample type. Concerning this clone: No antigen is known for it. The sample holds no much larger clone one base away, and base qualities are not on file.

V and J are trimmed by 1 base and 6 bases, and the gene matches miss 12 bases of the junction. Including the terminal cysteine and phenylalanine, the CDR3 comprises 18 residues. This entry keeps only the CDR3 DNA: 54 bases, framed from base 1. CDR1 and CDR2 are drawn from the germline V gene: MNHEY, SVGEGT. TCRbeta CDR3 regions were amplified from genomic DNA using the immunoSEQ Assay, a bias-controlled multiplex PCR. The source study handled its data this way. Nucleated cell counts per sample were estimated from amplification of reference gene primers within the assay. Sequence reads were collapsed and filtered to measure the absolute abundance of every unique TCRbeta CDR3 rearrangement. For each sample, productive Simpson clonality was calculated as the square root of Simpson's diversity index over productive rearrangements. This immuneACCESS table, as held by TCRdb, lists in-frame sequences with V and J called but not all clones. Of the missing ones, under half trace to an unresolved V gene in checked studies; the others have no known cause. V and J calls and clone size come straight from that table; D and trimming were deduced from the DNA. This sample comprises 45,000 to 50,000 clones, 75% to 85% of them detected only once. Over 7% of the sample rests with the top ten.

The chain uses TRBV6-2 or TRBV6-3 and TRBJ2-4, with 10 bases in between that match TRBD2. Sequenced sample: peripheral blood. The receptor was derived from a man aged 80 or over in a cohort sampled during active COVID-19. The nucleotide sequence reads TGTGCCAGCAGTTACTGGAGGGAAAGCGGGAGGGACGTAAACATTCAGTACTTC. It translates as CASSYWRESGRDVNIQYF.